These 25 T cell receptor beta chains came from one sample sequenced in a study of T cell changes during pregnancy in multiple sclerosis. TCRdb keeps only in-frame clones here, not all; method: immunoSEQ multiplex PCR. The profile covers 38,000 or so clones, with around 90% appearing a single time and more than 0.5% taken by the ten largest. The sequences come from CD4+ T cells from peripheral blood mononuclear cells, collected in the second trimester of pregnancy. The receptors derive from a female donor with multiple sclerosis, enrolled in a pregnancy study.

This clone was detected only once. At one end, the junction sequence differs from germline, possibly due to a read error. The chain has TRBV7-7 and TRBJ1-5; maybe TRBD1 (6 bases). Germline V CDR1 and CDR2: SSHAT, FNYEAQ (reference sequence). The CDR3 is made up of 14 amino acids. The CDR3 nucleotides are TGTGCTAGCACGCCAGGGGTAGGGTGGCAGCCCCAGCATTTT. Its translation: CASTPGVGWQPQHF. The variable domain in full, with the rest retrieved from reference TRBV7-7 and TRBJ1-5, is GAGVSQSPRYKVTKRGQDVTLRCDPISSHATLYWYQQALGQGPEFLTYFNYEAQPDKSGLPSDRFSAERPEGSISTLTIQRTEQRDSAMYRCASTPGVGWQPQHFGDGTRLSIL.

This chain connects TRBV5-4 to TRBJ2-7; a possible D gene is TRBD1 (5 bases). CDR1 is SGHNT, CDR2 YYREEE, per germline (reference sequence). The CDR3 is 15 amino acids. V was cut by 2 bases and J by 3 bases, with 15 bases left in between. CDR3 sequence reads: CASSLSGQGSYEQYF. DNA of the CDR3: TGTGCCAGCAGCTTATCTGGGCAGGGTAGCTACGAGCAGTACTTC.

The CDR3 here is CASSQTTSGRANDEQYF. The DNA of the CDR3 is TGTGCCAGCAGCCAGACGACTAGCGGGAGGGCCAATGACGAGCAGTACTTC. The V and J genes are TRBV4-2 and TRBJ2-7; 14 bases are shared with TRBD2. This CDR3 region has 17 residues. Germline-derived CDR1 and CDR2 are LGHNA and YNFKEQ. The V gene end was trimmed by 3 bases and the J gene end by 5 bases; junction bases not matched to a gene: 9.

With respect to this clone: Other DNA variants within this sample encode the same CDR3. This chain uses TRBV6-5 with TRBJ1-2; 10 bases align to TRBD1. The V gene's germline CDR1 is MNHEY and CDR2 SVGAGI. The CDR3 extends over 16 amino acids. V lost 0 bases, J lost 4 bases, and 5 bases stayed unmatched. The DNA of the CDR3 is TGTGCCAGCAGTTACTCACGGACAGGGGGAGGCTATGGCTACACCTTC. It encodes CASSYSRTGGGYGYTF.

The chain joins TRBV5-1 to TRBJ2-7, with 8 bases aligning to TRBD1. CDR3 length: 14 residues. Germline lookup yields CDR1 SGHRS and CDR2 YFSETQ. V shed 7 bases and J 2 bases; nucleotides not matched to a gene: 8. In DNA form, the CDR3 reads TGCGCCAGCGCCGGGACAGGACTTACCTACGAGCAGTACTTC. This encodes CASAGTGLTYEQYF.

The chain uses TRBV7-2 and TRBJ2-5, with D tentatively TRBD1 (5 bases). V shed 0 bases and J shed 4 bases, with 9 bases lying between them. CDR3 size: 14 residues. Germline assignment: CDR1 SGHTA and CDR2 FQGNSA. CDR3 sequence: CASSLAAGLETQYF. The CDR3, as DNA: TGTGCCAGCAGCTTAGCAGCAGGGTTAGAGACCCAGTACTTC.

The genes are TRBV6-6 and TRBJ2-7; TRBD1 might be the D (6 bases). Germline CDR1 and CDR2: MNHNY and SVGAGI (reference sequence). Deletions cut 8 bases from V and 6 bases from J, with 11 bases between. CDR3 length equals 11 residues. CDR3 sequence: CASLQGSEQYF. CDR3 nucleotides: TGTGCCAGCTTGCAGGGGAGCGAGCAGTACTTC.

This chain joins TRBV12-5 and TRBJ2-4; perhaps TRBD1 as D (5 bases). Per germline, CDR1 LGHNT and CDR2 FRNRAP. V was clipped by 6 bases and J by 4 bases, with 10 bases between them. This CDR3 has 13 residues. The CDR3 loop reads CASGGWTKNIQYF. As DNA, the CDR3 is TGTGCTAGTGGAGGTTGGACAAAAAACATTCAGTACTTC.

This clone was counted once. The chain employs TRBV6-1 and TRBJ1-2; D is perhaps TRBD1 (5 bases). The CDR3 spans 14 residues. Per germline, CDR1 MNHNS and CDR2 SASEGT. Trimming left V 6 bases short and J 8 bases short, with 19 bases between. The DNA of the CDR3 is TGTGCCAGCAGGATCACGGGGGGAGTAGAAGGCTACACCTTC. Its protein product is CASRITGGVEGYTF.

The gene calls are TRBV19 and TRBJ2-7; TRBD2 agrees at 12 bases. Germline lookup yields CDR1 LNHDA and CDR2 SQIVND (reference sequence). With 7 bases clipped from V and 7 bases from J, the junction kept 11 bases outside the gene matches. The CDR3 is 15 residues long. CDR3: CASTRLAGVGQEQYF. The CDR3 bases are TGTGCCAGTACAAGACTAGCGGGAGTTGGGCAGGAGCAGTACTTC.

The J gene is TRBJ2-5, the V gene TRBV5-4, with TRBD2 matching 15 bases. With 3 bases clipped from V and 5 bases from J, the junction kept 8 bases outside the gene matches. Germline-derived CDR1 and CDR2 are SGHNT and YYREEE (reference sequence). The CDR3 runs 17 residues. CDR3 sequence reads: CASSSWTSGRAVETQYF. The CDR3 nucleotides read TGTGCCAGCAGCTCTTGGACTAGCGGGAGGGCCGTTGAGACCCAGTACTTC.

The CDR3: CASSLNRDRTYGYTF. CDR3 in DNA: TGTGCCAGCAGCTTAAACCGGGACAGGACCTATGGCTACACCTTC. The J gene is TRBJ1-2, the V gene TRBV7-8, with 8 bases aligning to TRBD1. The CDR3 is 15 residues long. The germline V gene has CDR1 SGHVS and CDR2 FQNEAQ. V was pared by 2 bases and J by 4 bases, with 6 bases of the junction left unmatched.

The CDR3 loop reads CASSRQFPGELFF. CDR3 nucleotides: TGTGCCAGCTCCCGACAGTTTCCCGGGGAGCTGTTTTTT. V and J are TRBV18 and TRBJ2-2, with D tentatively TRBD1 (5 bases). The CDR3 contains 13 residues. The germline V gene encodes CDR1 KGHSH and CDR2 LQKENI. V dropped 6 bases and J dropped 6 bases, with 11 bases sitting between them.

V usage is TRBV30 and J usage is TRBJ1-2; 7 nucleotides align to TRBD1. The CDR3 sequence is 12 residues long. Trimming removed 1 base from V and 7 bases from J; junction bases left unmatched: 3. Germline assignment: CDR1 GTSNPN and CDR2 SVGIG (reference sequence). The CDR3 nucleotides are TGTGCCTGGAGTGCAGGGGGTGGTGGCTACACCTTC. It specifies CAWSAGGGGYTF. The whole variable domain, remainder taken from reference TRBV30 and TRBJ1-2, is SQTIHQWPATLVQPVGSPLSLECTVEGTSNPNLYWYRQAAGRGLQLLFYSVGIGQISSEVPQNLSASRPQDRQFILSSKKLLLSDSGFYLCAWSAGGGGYTFGSGTRLTVV.

This sequence joins TRBV7-3 and TRBJ2-1; TRBD2 is a possible D gene (6 bases). V was trimmed by 5 bases and J by 8 bases, leaving 25 bases between them. The germline V gene encodes CDR1 SGHTA and CDR2 FQGTGA. The CDR3 runs 17 residues. The CDR3 bases are TGTGCCAGCAGCCCAACCCCCGGGACTCCCCCGTATGATGAGCAGTTCTTC. Amino acid sequence: CASSPTPGTPPYDEQFF. Combining the CDR3 with reference TRBV7-3 and TRBJ2-1 gives the whole variable domain GAGVSQTPSNKVTEKGKYVELRCDPISGHTALYWYRQSLGQGPEFLIYFQGTGAADDSGLPNDRFFAVRPEGSVSTLKIQRTERGDSAVYLCASSPTPGTPPYDEQFFGPGTRLTVL.

The chain carries TRBV7-2 and TRBJ1-1; D possibly corresponds to TRBD1 (6 bases). The V gene lost 1 base and the J gene lost 3 bases, with 18 bases spanning the gap. This CDR3 has 17 amino acids. Germline CDR1 SGHTA, CDR2 FQGNSA. The CDR3 sequence is CASSLGFGRGADTEAFF. The CDR3 DNA reads as TGTGCCAGCAGCTTAGGGTTTGGCAGGGGAGCGGACACTGAAGCTTTCTTT.

This clone was seen a handful of times. For the CDR3, the DNA is TGTGCCACCAGCACGGGGGGGACCCGGGGCAATCAGCCCCAGCATTTT. Its translation: CATSTGGTRGNQPQHF. This chain uses TRBV15 with TRBJ1-5; D possibly corresponds to TRBD1 (5 bases). V was cut by 4 bases and J by 2 bases, with 15 bases left in between. CDR3 length equals 16 residues. Germline V gives CDR1 LNHNV, CDR2 YYDKDF (reference sequence).

This sequence joins TRBV28 and TRBJ1-5; D may be TRBD1 (6 bases). CDR1 is MDHEN and CDR2 is SYDVKM in the germline V gene. V was shortened by 3 bases and J by 0 bases, with 9 bases between the two germline ends. The CDR3 extends over 15 amino acids. The CDR3 coding sequence is TGTGCCAGCAGTTTTGGACAGTATAGCAATCAGCCCCAGCATTTT. Amino acids: CASSFGQYSNQPQHF.

This chain connects TRBV19 to TRBJ2-7, with TRBD1 matching over 8 bases. The CDR3 runs 14 residues. V lost 5 bases, J lost 0 bases, and 3 bases stayed unmatched. Germline assignment: CDR1 LNHDA and CDR2 SQIVND (reference sequence). In DNA, the CDR3 is TGTGCCAGTAGTGTAGGGACAGGCTCCTACGAGCAGTACTTC. Its translation is CASSVGTGSYEQYF.

Only one count was recorded for this clone. The rearrangement joins TRBV29-1 to TRBJ1-3; D uncertain. V lost 0 bases and J lost 1, with 4 bases in between. Germline V gene sequence: CDR1 SQVTM, CDR2 ANQGSEA. The CDR3 sequence is 13 residues long. The CDR3 region has the DNA TGCAGCGTTGAAGAATCTTCTGGAAACACCATATATTTT. Translated: CSVEESSGNTIYF.

The rearrangement joins TRBV7-6 to TRBJ2-3, with TRBD2 matching over 16 bases. V trimming: 3 bases; J trimming: 6 bases; junction bases outside the gene matches: 9. Germline CDR1 and CDR2: SGHVS and FNYEAQ. CDR3 size: 18 residues. DNA of the CDR3: TGTGCCAGCAGCTTGGGACTAGCGGGAGGGAATTCGGGGGATACGCAGTATTTT. Translated, it gives CASSLGLAGGNSGDTQYF.

CDR3 protein: CAISIAGLADTQYF. In nucleotides, the CDR3 is TGTGCCATCAGTATAGCGGGACTGGCAGATACGCAGTATTTT. The chain combines TRBV10-3 with TRBJ2-3; TRBD2 aligns across 8 bases. The CDR3 extends over 14 amino acids. Germline assignment: CDR1 ENHRY and CDR2 SYGVKD. Trimming took 5 bases from V and 4 from J; bases not matched to a gene: 5.

The genes are TRBV9 and TRBJ2-7; D is undetermined. Per germline, CDR1 SGDLS and CDR2 YYNGEE. The CDR3 loop spans 15 amino acids. Trimming stripped 0 bases from V and 0 bases from J, with 10 bases between. The DNA for the CDR3 is TGTGCCAGCAGCGTAGGTCTTCCTAGCTCCTACGAGCAGTACTTC. Its protein is CASSVGLPSSYEQYF.

The rearrangement uses TRBV5-4 and TRBJ2-2; 11 positions agree with TRBD1. The V gene end was trimmed by 4 bases and the J gene end by 7 bases; junction bases not matched to a gene: 6. Per the germline V gene, CDR1 is SGHNT and CDR2 is YYREEE (reference sequence). This CDR3 comprises 15 residues. The chain's CDR3 is CASSPDRGRVGELFF. The CDR3 DNA sequence: TGTGCCAGCAGCCCGGACAGGGGGCGGGTCGGGGAGCTGTTTTTT.

This clone was found a few times. This CDR3 is CATEEGELFF. The CDR3 region has the DNA TGTGCCACCGAGGAGGGGGAGCTGTTTTTT. V is TRBV19 and J is TRBJ2-2, with D unresolved. The CDR3 has 10 amino acids. CDR1 is LNHDA and CDR2 is SQIVND in the germline V gene (reference sequence). V was pared by 10 bases and J by 8 bases, with 8 bases between.